This T cell receptor (beta chain) was profiled in a study of cytomegalovirus exposure and HLA in healthy donors. Study conclusions and caveats: Fewer N-insertions than the roughly 630-donor mean were reportedly shown by an Asian-associated ancestry cluster in a later analysis. In an earlier analysis, most TCR beta V segments were productive about 87% or about 30% of the time. Three chains tied to CMV proved CMV antigen-specific in vitro.

The CDR3 sequence is 13 residues long. The V end was cut by 7 bases, the J end by 3 bases, with 15 bases between. Germline lookup yields CDR1 SQVTM and CDR2 ANQGSEA. In regard to this clone: As yet, its antigen is unknown.

Primers included in the PCR were 60 Vbeta and 13 Jbeta primers. The table came from immunoSEQ multiplex PCR; TCRdb's copy has only in-frame clones and leaves some out. This table holds fewer than 100,000 clones. At collection, donors were nominally healthy, but unrecorded immune exposures were probable. Sample: PBMCs. This chain links TRBV29-1 with TRBJ1-1; unclear D gene. The receptor was derived from an older woman in good health and CMV-seronegative. For the CDR3, the DNA is TGCAGCGGTAAAAAAGGGCGGGACACTGAAGCTTTCTTT. This codes for CSGKKGRDTEAFF.